The 5 T cell receptor beta chains below come from one sample, sequenced in a study of cytomegalovirus exposure and HLA in healthy donors. The PCR contained 60 Vbeta and 13 Jbeta primers. Libraries were prepared by immunoSEQ multiplex PCR; TCRdb keeps only in-frame clonotypes and omits some of them. The repertoire consists of 150,000 to 200,000 clones, with over 60% occurring once and the leading ten covering more than 1.3%. Sequencing was done on a sample of PBMCs. Source of these receptors: a girl aged 10-17 years in good health and CMV-seronegative.

The rearrangement links TRBV7-6 to TRBJ2-5; 7 positions match TRBD2. V trimming: 3 bases; J trimming: 2 bases; junction bases outside the gene matches: 6. The CDR3 has 15 residues. The V gene's germline CDR1 is SGHVS and CDR2 FNYEAQ. The CDR3: CASSLLRGVQETQYF. The CDR3 coding sequence is TGTGCCAGCAGCTTGTTACGGGGGGTTCAAGAGACCCAGTACTTC.

V and J are TRBV7-6 and TRBJ2-7; weak D call: TRBD1 (7 bases). In germline, CDR1 is SGHVS, CDR2 FNYEAQ. V lost 6 bases to trimming and J lost 2 bases, with 11 bases between them. The CDR3 is 13 amino acids. Here the CDR3 DNA reads TGTGCCAGCAGTCCAGGGGGGACCTACGAGCAGTACTTC. Translation: CASSPGGTYEQYF.

This chain joins TRBV9 and TRBJ1-2; D call uncertain. Germline CDR1 reads SGDLS; CDR2 reads YYNGEE. CDR3 length: 15 amino acids. V shed 0 bases and J shed 4 bases, with 13 bases lying between them. CDR3 in amino acids: CASSVGPLGSYGYTF. CDR3 bases: TGTGCCAGCAGCGTAGGGCCCCTGGGCTCCTATGGCTACACCTTC.

This clone was seen a few times. The CDR3 DNA is TGCGCCAGCAGCTTGGCCCAAGGGGGCAGCTGGATCGGTGGTGAAAAACTGTTTTTT. This encodes CASSLAQGGSWIGGEKLFF. V usage is TRBV5-1 and J usage is TRBJ1-4, with 7 nucleotides matching TRBD1. Germline trimming cut 0 bases from V and 7 bases from J; bases unmatched to any gene: 18. Germline V lookup: CDR1 SGHRS, CDR2 YFSETQ. CDR3 length: 19 amino acids. The whole variable domain, filled in from reference TRBV5-1 and TRBJ1-4, reads KAGVTQTPRYLIKTRGQQVTLSCSPISGHRSVSWYQQTPGQGLQFLFEYFSETQRNKGNFPGRFSGRQFSNSRSEMNVSTLELGDSALYLCASSLAQGGSWIGGEKLFFGSGTQLSVL.

This rearrangement joins TRBV7-9 to TRBJ1-2; D perhaps matches TRBD1 (6 bases). In germline, CDR1 is SEHNR, CDR2 FQNEAQ (reference sequence). The CDR3 runs to 15 residues. Trimming left V 1 base short and J 4 bases short, with 13 bases between. The CDR3 loop is CASSLGMTGAYGYTF. The DNA for the CDR3 is TGTGCCAGCAGCTTAGGGATGACAGGCGCCTATGGCTACACCTTC. Using reference TRBV7-9 and TRBJ1-2 for the parts outside the CDR3, the full variable domain is DTGVSQNPRHKITKRGQNVTFRCDPISEHNRLYWYRQTLGQGPEFLTYFQNEAQLEKSRLLSDRFSAERPKGSFSTLEIQRTEQGDSAMYLCASSLGMTGAYGYTFGSGTRLTVV.